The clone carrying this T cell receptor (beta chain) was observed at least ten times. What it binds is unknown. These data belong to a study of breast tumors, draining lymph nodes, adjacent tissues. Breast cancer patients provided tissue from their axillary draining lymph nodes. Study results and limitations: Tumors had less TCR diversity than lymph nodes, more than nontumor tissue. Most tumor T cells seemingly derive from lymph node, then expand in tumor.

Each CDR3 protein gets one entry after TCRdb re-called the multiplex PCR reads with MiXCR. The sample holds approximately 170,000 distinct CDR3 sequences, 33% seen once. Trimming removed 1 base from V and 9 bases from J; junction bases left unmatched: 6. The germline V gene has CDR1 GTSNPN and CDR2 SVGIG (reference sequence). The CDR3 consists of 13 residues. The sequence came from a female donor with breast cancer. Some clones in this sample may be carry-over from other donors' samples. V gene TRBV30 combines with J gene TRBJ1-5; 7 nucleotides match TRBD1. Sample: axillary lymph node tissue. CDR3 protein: CAWSEQGLLPQHF. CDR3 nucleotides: TGTGCCTGGAGTGAACAGGGGTTACTGCCCCAGCATTTT.